The sequence of this T cell receptor beta chain was determined in a study of vaccination and CD4 T cells after COVID-19. Study information: Post-COVID draws followed diagnosis by a median roughly 93 days (range 35 to 161).

The V end was cut by 0 bases, the J end by 4 bases, with 13 bases between. Per the germline V gene, CDR1 is SGHRS and CDR2 is YFSETQ. This CDR3 comprises 16 residues. The treatment is: roughly 10-day PBMC culture with coronavirus spike peptide pools or control peptides (ViraFEST assay). Comments on this clonotype: Antigen: not known.

Sequence data for DNA of cultured CD4+ T cells were generated by the Oncomine TCR Beta short-read assay. Genomic DNA from cultured CD4+ T cells was extracted. TCRdb independently ran MiXCR on the PCR reads; one entry per CDR3 protein. The repertoire holds about 16,000 distinct CDR3 sequences, with 57% as singletons. The source material was CD4+ T cells from blood, cultured in vitro. The TCR comes from a human donor who had recovered from COVID-19. This chain connects TRBV5-1 to TRBJ2-2; possibly TRBD2 for D (6 bases). The CDR3 loop reads CASSLDVAGLTGELFF. CDR3 nucleotide sequence: TGCGCCAGCAGCTTGGATGTTGCGGGACTCACCGGGGAGCTGTTTTTT.